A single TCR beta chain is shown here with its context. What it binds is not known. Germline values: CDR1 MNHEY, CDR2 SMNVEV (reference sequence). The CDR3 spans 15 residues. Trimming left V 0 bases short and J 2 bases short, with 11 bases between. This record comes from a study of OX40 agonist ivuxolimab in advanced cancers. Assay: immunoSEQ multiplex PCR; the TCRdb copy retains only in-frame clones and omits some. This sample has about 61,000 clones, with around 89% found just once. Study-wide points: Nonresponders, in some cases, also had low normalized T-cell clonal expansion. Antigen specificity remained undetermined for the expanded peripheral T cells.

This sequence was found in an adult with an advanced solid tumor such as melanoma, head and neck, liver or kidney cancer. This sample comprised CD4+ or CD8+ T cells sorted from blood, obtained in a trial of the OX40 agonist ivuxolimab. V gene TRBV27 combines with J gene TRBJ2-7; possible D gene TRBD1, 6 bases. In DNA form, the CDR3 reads TGTGCCAGCAGTTTATCACCAGGGGCCACCTACGAGCAGTACTTC. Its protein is CASSLSPGATYEQYF.